This TCR beta chain was captured in a study of T cells in localized non-small cell lung cancer. Study findings and constraints: Since sequencing was restricted to only one region of the tumor, intratumor heterogeneity remains a possibility. There were a median around 59 of the top 100 tumor clones appearing in adjacent lung. Increased T cell density in blood showed an association with longer overall survival. Clonality peaked in uninvolved adjacent lung rather than tumor.

Regarding this clone: Its antigen is unidentified.

Here immunoSEQ multiplex PCR was the method, and the copy in TCRdb shows in-frame clones only, minus some. The sample has around 79,000 clones, around 82% seen once. This TCR came from a man aged 40 to 70 with stage II squamous cell lung carcinoma. Sequenced material: PBMCs, taken before any cancer treatment.

The CDR3 loop is CASREGAGGYGYTF. The CDR3 region has the DNA TGTGCCAGCAGGGAGGGGGCTGGGGGCTATGGCTACACCTTC. The V call is TRBV27, the J call TRBJ1-2, with 7 bases that match TRBD1. The CDR3 is 14 amino acids. Germline V lookup: CDR1 MNHEY, CDR2 SMNVEV (reference sequence). V was pared by 6 bases and J by 4 bases, with 8 bases of the junction left unmatched.